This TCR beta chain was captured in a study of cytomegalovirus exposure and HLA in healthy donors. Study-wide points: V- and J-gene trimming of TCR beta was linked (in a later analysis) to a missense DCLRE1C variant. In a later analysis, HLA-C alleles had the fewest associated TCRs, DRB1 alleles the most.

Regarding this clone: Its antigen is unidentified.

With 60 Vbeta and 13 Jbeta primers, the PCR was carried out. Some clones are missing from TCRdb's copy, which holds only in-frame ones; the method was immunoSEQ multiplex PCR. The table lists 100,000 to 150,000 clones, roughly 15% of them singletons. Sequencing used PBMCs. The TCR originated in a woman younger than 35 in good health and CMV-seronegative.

The CDR3 bases are TGCGCCAGCAGCTTGACCGGGACAGCCCCCGGGGAGCTGTTTTTT. It is translated as CASSLTGTAPGELFF. The chain carries TRBV5-1 and TRBJ2-2; TRBD1 agrees at 7 bases. The CDR3 has 15 amino acids. Losses at the gene ends were 1 base for V and 6 bases for J; bases not matched to a gene: 6. Germline lookup yields CDR1 SGHRS and CDR2 YFSETQ.